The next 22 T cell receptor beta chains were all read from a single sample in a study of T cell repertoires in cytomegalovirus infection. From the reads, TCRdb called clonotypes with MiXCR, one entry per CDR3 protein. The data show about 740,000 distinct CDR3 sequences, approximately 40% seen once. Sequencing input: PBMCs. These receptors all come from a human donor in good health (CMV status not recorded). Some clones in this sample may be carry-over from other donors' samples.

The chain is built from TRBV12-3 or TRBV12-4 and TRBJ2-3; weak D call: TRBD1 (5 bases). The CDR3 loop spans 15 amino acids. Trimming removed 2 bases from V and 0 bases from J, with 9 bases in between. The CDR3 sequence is CASSLIGASTDTQYF. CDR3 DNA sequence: TGTGCCAGCAGTTTAATAGGGGCCAGCACAGATACGCAGTATTTT.

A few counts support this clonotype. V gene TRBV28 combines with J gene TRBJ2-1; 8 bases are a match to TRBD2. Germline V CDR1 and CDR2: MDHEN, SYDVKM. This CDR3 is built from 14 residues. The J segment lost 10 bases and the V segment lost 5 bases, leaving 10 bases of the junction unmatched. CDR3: CASSHRGGAWEQFF. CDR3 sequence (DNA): TGTGCCAGCAGTCACCGGGGGGGGGCCTGGGAGCAGTTCTTC.

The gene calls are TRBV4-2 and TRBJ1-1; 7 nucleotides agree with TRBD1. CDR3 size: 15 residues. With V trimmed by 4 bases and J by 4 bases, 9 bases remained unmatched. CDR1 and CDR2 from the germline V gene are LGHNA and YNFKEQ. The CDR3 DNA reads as TGTGCCAGCAGCCGATCGACAGGGCTGGGCACTGAAGCTTTCTTT. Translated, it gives CASSRSTGLGTEAFF.

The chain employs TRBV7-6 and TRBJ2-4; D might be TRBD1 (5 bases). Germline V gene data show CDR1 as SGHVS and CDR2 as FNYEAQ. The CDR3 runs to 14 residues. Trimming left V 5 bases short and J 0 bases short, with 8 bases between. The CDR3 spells CASSPDRAKNIQYF. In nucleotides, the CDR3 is TGTGCCAGCAGCCCTGACAGAGCCAAAAACATTCAGTACTTC.

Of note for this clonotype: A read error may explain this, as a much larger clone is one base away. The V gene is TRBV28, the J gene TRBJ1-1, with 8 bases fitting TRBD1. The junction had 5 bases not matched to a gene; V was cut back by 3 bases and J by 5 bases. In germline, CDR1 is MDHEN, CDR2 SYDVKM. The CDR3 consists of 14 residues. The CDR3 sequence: CASSFDRGLTEAFF. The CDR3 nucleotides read TGTGCCAGCAGTTTCGACAGGGGTTTGACTGAAGCTTTCTTT.

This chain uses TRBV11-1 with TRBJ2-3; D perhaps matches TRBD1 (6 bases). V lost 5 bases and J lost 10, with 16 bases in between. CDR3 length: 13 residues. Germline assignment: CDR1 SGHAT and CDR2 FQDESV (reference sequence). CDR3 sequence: CASSRPGAPSQYF. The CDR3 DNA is TGTGCCAGCAGCCGCCCAGGGGCCCCGTCGCAGTATTTT.

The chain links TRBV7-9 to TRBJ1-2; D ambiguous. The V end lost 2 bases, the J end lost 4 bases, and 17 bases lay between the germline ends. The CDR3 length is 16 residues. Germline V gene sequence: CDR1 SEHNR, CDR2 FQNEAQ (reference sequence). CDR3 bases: TGTGCCAGCAGCTTATTAAGGGCACTTCGGGTCTATGGCTACACCTTC. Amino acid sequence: CASSLLRALRVYGYTF. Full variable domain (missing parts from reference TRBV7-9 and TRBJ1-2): DTGVSQNPRHKITKRGQNVTFRCDPISEHNRLYWYRQTLGQGPEFLTYFQNEAQLEKSRLLSDRFSAERPKGSFSTLEIQRTEQGDSAMYLCASSLLRALRVYGYTFGSGTRLTVV.

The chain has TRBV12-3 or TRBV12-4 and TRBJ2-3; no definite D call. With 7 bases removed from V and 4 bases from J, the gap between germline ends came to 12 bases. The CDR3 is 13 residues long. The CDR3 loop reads CASIFTSPDTQYF. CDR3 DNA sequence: TGTGCCAGCATTTTCACGAGCCCAGATACGCAGTATTTT.

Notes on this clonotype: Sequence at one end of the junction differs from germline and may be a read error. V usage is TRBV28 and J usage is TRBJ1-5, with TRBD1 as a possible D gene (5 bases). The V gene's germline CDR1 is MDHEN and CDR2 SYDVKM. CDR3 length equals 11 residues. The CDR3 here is CASRGNRPQHF. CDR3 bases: TGTGCCAGCCGGGGCAATCGGCCCCAGCATTTT.

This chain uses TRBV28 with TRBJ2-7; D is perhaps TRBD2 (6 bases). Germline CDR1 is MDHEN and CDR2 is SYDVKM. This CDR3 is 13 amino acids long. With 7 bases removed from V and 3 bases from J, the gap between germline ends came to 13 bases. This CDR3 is CASKPGTDYEQYF. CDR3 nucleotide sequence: TGTGCCAGCAAACCCGGGACTGACTACGAGCAGTACTTC.

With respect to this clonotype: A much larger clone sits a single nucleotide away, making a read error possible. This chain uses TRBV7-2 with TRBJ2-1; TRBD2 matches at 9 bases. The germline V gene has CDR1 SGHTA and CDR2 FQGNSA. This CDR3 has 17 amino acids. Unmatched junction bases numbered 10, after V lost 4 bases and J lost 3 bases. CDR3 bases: TGTGCCAGCAGCTCCATCGGGGCGGGAGGGGTCTACAATGAGCAGTTCTTC. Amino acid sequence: CASSSIGAGGVYNEQFF.

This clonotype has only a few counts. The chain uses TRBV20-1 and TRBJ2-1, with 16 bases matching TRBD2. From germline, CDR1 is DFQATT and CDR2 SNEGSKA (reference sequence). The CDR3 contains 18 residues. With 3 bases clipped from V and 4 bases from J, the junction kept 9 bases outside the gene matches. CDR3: CSASPYGTSGGAYNEQFF. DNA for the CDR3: TGCAGTGCTAGTCCCTACGGGACTAGCGGGGGGGCTTACAATGAGCAGTTCTTC.

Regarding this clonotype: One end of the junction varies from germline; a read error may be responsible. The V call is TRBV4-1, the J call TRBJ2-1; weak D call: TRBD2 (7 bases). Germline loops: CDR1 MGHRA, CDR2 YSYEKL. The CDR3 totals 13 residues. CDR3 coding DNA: TGCGCCAGCGCGGGGGCACTATACAAGGAGCAGTTCTTC. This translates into CASAGALYKEQFF.

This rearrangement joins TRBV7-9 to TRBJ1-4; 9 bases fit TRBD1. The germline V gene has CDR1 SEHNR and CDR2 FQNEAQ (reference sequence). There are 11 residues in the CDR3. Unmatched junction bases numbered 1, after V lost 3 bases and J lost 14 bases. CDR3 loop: CASSLGQGLFF. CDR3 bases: TGTGCCAGCAGCTTGGGACAGGGTCTGTTTTTT.

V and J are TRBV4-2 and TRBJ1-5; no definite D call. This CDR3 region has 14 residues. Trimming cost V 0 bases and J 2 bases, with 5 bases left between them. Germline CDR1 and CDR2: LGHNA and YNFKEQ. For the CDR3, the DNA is TGTGCCAGCAGCCAAGAGATAGGCAATCAGCCCCAGCATTTT. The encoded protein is CASSQEIGNQPQHF.

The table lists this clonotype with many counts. The CDR3 DNA reads as TGTGCCAGCAGCTTGGGGGGCCCGGGCGCCGTAAATCCCCTCCACTTT. Its translation is CASSLGGPGAVNPLHF. This chain uses TRBV7-2 with TRBJ1-6, with a possible D match to TRBD1 (6 bases). The germline V and J ends were trimmed by 3 bases and 13 bases, with 22 bases remaining between them. Germline V gene lookup returns CDR1 SGHTA and CDR2 FQGNSA. CDR3 length equals 16 residues. Variable domain in full (rest from reference TRBV7-2 and TRBJ1-6): GAGVSQSPSNKVTEKGKDVELRCDPISGHTALYWYRQSLGQGLEFLIYFQGNSAPDKSGLPSDRFSAERTGGSVSTLTIQRTQQEDSAVYLCASSLGGPGAVNPLHFGNGTRLTVT.

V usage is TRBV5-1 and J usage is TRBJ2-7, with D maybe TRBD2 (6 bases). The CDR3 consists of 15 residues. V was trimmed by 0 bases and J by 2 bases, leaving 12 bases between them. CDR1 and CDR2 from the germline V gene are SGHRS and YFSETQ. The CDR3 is CASSLAGLVTYEQYF. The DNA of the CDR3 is TGCGCCAGCAGCTTGGCGGGACTTGTTACCTACGAGCAGTACTTC.

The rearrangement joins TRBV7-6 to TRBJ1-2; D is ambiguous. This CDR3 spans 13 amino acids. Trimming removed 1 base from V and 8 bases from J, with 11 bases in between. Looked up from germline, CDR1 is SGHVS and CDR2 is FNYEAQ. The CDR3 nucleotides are TGTGCCAGCAGCTTAGACTGGAAAGGCGGCTACACCTTC. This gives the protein CASSLDWKGGYTF.

DNA for the CDR3: TGTGCCAGCAGTGATATGGACAATCAGCCCCAGCATTTT. As protein: CASSDMDNQPQHF. This chain joins TRBV6-1 and TRBJ1-5; no clear D gene. Germline V lookup: CDR1 MNHNS, CDR2 SASEGT. The CDR3 is made up of 13 amino acids. The germline V and J ends were trimmed by 3 bases and 3 bases, with 6 bases remaining between them.

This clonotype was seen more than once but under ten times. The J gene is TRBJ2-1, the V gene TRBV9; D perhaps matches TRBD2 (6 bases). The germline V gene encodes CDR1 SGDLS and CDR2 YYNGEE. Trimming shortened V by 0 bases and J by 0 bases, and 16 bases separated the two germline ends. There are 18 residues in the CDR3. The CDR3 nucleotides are TGTGCCAGCAGCGTAGGGGGGGTTGCGCTGAGCTCCTACAATGAGCAGTTCTTC. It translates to CASSVGGVALSSYNEQFF.

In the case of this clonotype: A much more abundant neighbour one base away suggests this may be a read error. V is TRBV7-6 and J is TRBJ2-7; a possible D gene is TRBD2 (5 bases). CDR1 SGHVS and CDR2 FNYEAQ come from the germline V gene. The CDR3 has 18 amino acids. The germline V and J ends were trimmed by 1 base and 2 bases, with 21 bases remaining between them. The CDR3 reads CASSLGLIRGRPTYEQYF. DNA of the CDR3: TGTGCCAGCAGCTTAGGACTCATACGGGGTCGACCCACCTACGAGCAGTACTTC.

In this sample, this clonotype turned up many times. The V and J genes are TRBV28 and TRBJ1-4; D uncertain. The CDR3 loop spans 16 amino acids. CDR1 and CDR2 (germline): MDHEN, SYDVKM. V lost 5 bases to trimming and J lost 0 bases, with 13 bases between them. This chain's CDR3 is CASSPFLIATNEKLFF. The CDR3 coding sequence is TGTGCCAGCAGTCCCTTCTTAATTGCAACTAATGAAAAACTGTTTTTT.